The TCR beta chain described here comes from a study of shared clonotypes between healthy human individuals (dated by TCRdb to the early 2020s). Regarding the complete study: The cohort comprised two women and three men aged 18 to 49 years. For each donor, CD4 naive and CD4 memory were each run on three plates, CD8 naive on two plates, and CD8 memory on one plate. The study deeply sequenced blood TCR repertoires of 5 or 6 healthy adults to estimate repertoire size and the extent of clonotype sharing between individuals. To increase sequencing depth and limit assay-specific biases, TCR repertoire library preparation and sequencing were carried out by different laboratories using diverse techniques. Leukapheresis yielded between about 0.94 and 9.5 billion PBMCs per donor. Here is what the overall study found, with its caveats: Across a few donors, 4.5% to 6.5% of naive CD4, roughly 3.4% of naive CD8, roughly 2.3% of memory CD4, and 0.4% of memory CD8 clonotypes were shared. Pairwise subsampling indicated that sequencing depth was expected to affect the degree of clonotype sharing among donors. Estimated clonotype richness was generally larger for naive than for memory subsets. Because the study included only a small number of donors, the genetic and exposure-history diversity represented was limited. Incomplete sequencing was indicated by rarefaction of sorted-subset datasets, despite the large sequencing depth. Clonotypes shared by all four sorted-subset donors showed higher generation probabilities than non-shared clonotypes. Only blood was sampled, and tissue TCR repertoires likely differ from those in blood.

A remark on this clone: Its binding antigen is unknown. Base qualities are missing; no much larger clone stands one base away.

For the CD8 naive samples, CD45RO-negative cells were positively selected for CCR7, yielding a CD45RA+CCR7+ population from which TemRA cells were excluded. The donors were healthy, HIV-negative adults who had no recently reported acute infections or vaccinations. Only Caucasian adults living in Nashville, Tennessee, USA were represented among the donors. Blood was collected by leukapheresis, and PBMCs were isolated by Ficoll-Histopaque density gradient centrifugation and then cryopreserved in liquid nitrogen vapor phase. Analytical flow cytometry was used to check the purity and quantity of every magnetically sorted T cell population. Each sorted fraction had its genomic DNA isolated and then quantified by UV absorbance on a Nanodrop 2000c. TCR CDR3 regions were amplified from genomic DNA by multiplex PCR using the deep immunoSEQ assay. Genomic DNA extracted from each cell subset was distributed evenly over all wells of several immunoSEQ 96-well plates, and each plate served as one replicate. For sorted subsets, each replicate PCR was loaded with around 200 ng genomic DNA, equivalent to 30,000 to 35,000 T cell genomes. Purified libraries were quantified with a Qubit 3.0 fluorometer, sized on a Bioanalyzer 2100, and re-quantified with the KAPA Library Quantification kit. Each immunoSEQ 96-well plate was sequenced on its own single-read 150-cycle Illumina NextSeq 550 flow cell. As for how the authors treated the data: The immunoSEQ output contained only junctional sequences without quality scores, so filtering could not match that applied to full-length reads. To assign V/J genes and CDR3, sequences were annotated using PyIR, a Python wrapper for IgBLAST v1.9, with IMGT germline references. Reads were filtered out if the reads had weak V/J assignments (E-value above 1e-6), no CDR3, stop codons, out-of-frame junctions, or ambiguous translated residues. V3J clonotypes were defined by identical inferred V gene, J gene, and CDR3 amino acid sequence. To compute the percentage overlap between repertoires, the number of shared unique clonotypes was divided by the size of the smaller repertoire. Repertoire richness was assessed with RTK rarefaction, the Chao1 estimator, and Recon v2.1 estimates of unobserved clonotypes. Generation probabilities for all TCRbeta clonotypes obtained by the gDNA method from a handful of donors were computed using OLGA. TCRdb obtained this table from immuneACCESS and retained in-frame rearrangements with V and J assigned. These tables miss some clones; where compared with another copy, unresolved V genes account for less than half of the shortfall, and the remainder is unexplained. The D gene and trimming were derived from the DNA, and the V and J assignments and clone size from that table. The sample contains approximately 2,000,000 clones, 93% of them found a single time. In total, the top ten clones hold under 2% of the sample.

The CDR3 runs 13 amino acids, cysteine and phenylalanine included. Only CDR3 DNA remains: 39 bases, in frame from the first base. The junction shows trimming of 5 bases on V and 5 bases on J, plus 12 bases between the germline ends. Based on the germline V gene (reference sequence), the CDR1 and CDR2 sequences are SGHAT and FQDESV. The TCR comes from a man between 18 and 29 years old in good health. Some clones in this sample may be carry-over from other donors' samples. The V and J segments used are TRBV11-1 and TRBJ1-2; too little of a D gene remains to name it. Input material: naive CD8+ T cells from PBMCs. In the paper's terms, the cell subset or site label means: CD45RA+CCR7+. Here is the DNA: TGTGCCAGCAGCGACGGACGGTTTTATGGCTACACCTTC. It specifies CASSDGRFYGYTF.